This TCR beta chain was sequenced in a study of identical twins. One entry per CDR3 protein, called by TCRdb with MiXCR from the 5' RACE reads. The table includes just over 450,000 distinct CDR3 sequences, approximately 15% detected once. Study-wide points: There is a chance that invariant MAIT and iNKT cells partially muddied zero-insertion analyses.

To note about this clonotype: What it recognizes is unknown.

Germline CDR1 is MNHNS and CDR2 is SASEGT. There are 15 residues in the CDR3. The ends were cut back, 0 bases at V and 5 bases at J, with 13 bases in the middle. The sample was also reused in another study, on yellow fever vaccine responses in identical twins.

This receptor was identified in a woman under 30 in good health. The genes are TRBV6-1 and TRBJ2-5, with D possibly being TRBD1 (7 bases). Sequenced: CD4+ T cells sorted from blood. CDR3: CASSEAWRGQETQYF. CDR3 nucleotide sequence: TGTGCCAGCAGTGAAGCTTGGAGGGGGCAGGAGACCCAGTACTTC.